This is a list of T cell receptor beta chains from one sample in a study of regulatory T cells in long-lasting Graves disease. TCRdb analysed the multiplex PCR reads with MiXCR anew, one entry per CDR3 protein. The sample lists 550,000 or so distinct CDR3 sequences; around 12% were seen once. These sequences were also reported in another study, on T cells in Graves' hyperthyroidism and ophthalmopathy.

This specimen was peripheral blood mononuclear cells (PBMCs), taken at new diagnosis, from a patient treated with antithyroid drugs. The source is a woman in her twenties or thirties with Graves disease. CDR3s include the opening cysteine and the closing phenylalanine or tryptophan. The D gene is left open where the match is weak. Size tells how often a clone was seen (once, few, many) or the class of an expanded clone, and some rows leave it out.

J,size,V,D,DNA,CDR3
TRBJ1-1,many,TRBV28,TRBD1,TGTGCCAGCAGTACATCATGGACAGGTGTCGAAGCTTTCTTT,CASSTSWTGVEAFF
TRBJ2-5,many,TRBV20-1,.,TGCAGTGCTAGAGAGGGGACGTCCCAAGAGACCCAGTACTTC,CSAREGTSQETQYF
TRBJ2-7,many,TRBV3-1,.,TGTGCCAGCAGTCACCGGGACCAGATCTCCGAGCAGTACTTC,CASSHRDQISEQYF
TRBJ1-1,many,TRBV6-1,.,TGTGCCAGTAGTGAGGGGAGGAACACTGAAGCTTTCTTT,CASSEGRNTEAFF
TRBJ1-1,many,TRBV3-1,TRBD1,TGTGCCAGCAGATACGGACAGGGGGCGCGGGCTTTCTTT,CASRYGQGARAFF
TRBJ2-1,.,TRBV5-1,TRBD2,TGCGCCAGCAGCTTGGCCCCGGGGGGGGCGGCGGTCTACAATGAGCAGTTCTTC,CASSLAPGGAAVYNEQFF
TRBJ1-2,once,TRBV30,.,TGTGCCTGGACGGAGGTCGGGGAATCCTATGGCTACACCTTC,CAWTEVGESYGYTF
TRBJ2-5,many,TRBV11-2,.,TGTGCCAGCAGCTTTAGGCGACAGGCGCATCAAGAGACCCAGTACTTC,CASSFRRQAHQETQYF
TRBJ2-7,.,TRBV20-1,.,TGCAGTGCCTATTTGACACCAACCTACGAGCAGTACTTC,CSAYLTPTYEQYF
TRBJ2-7,many,TRBV28,TRBD1,TGTGCCAGCAGTCTAGGGGTGGTGGATGGGACAGGGGGCTACGAGCAGTACTTC,CASSLGVVDGTGGYEQYF
TRBJ2-1,.,TRBV20-1,TRBD2,TGCAGTGCTAGAGCGGGTGGTAGCGGGAGTCTCAATGAGCAGTTCTTC,CSARAGGSGSLNEQFF
TRBJ2-3,many,TRBV7-9,TRBD2,TGTGCCAGCAGCGCCGAACTAGCGGCTAGCACAGATACGCAGTATTTT,CASSAELAASTDTQYF
TRBJ1-4,many,TRBV12-3/TRBV12-4,.,TGTGCCAGCAGTTCCCGAGGGGATTTGGGTGAAAAACTGTTTTTT,CASSSRGDLGEKLFF
TRBJ2-1,many,TRBV13,.,TGTGCCAGCAGCCCCGGACAGACCATGGAAAACAATGAGCAGTTCTTC,CASSPGQTMENNEQFF
TRBJ2-2,.,TRBV11-3,.,TGTGCCAGCAAGGAAGGGGGAGCCACCGGGGAGCTGTTTTTT,CASKEGGATGELFF
TRBJ2-5,few,TRBV5-1,TRBD1,TGCGCCAGCAGCTTTTCTGGACAGGGATTCGAGACCCAGTACTTC,CASSFSGQGFETQYF
TRBJ1-1,many,TRBV29-1,TRBD1,TGCAGCGTTGAAGGGCTGACAGGGGGCGCTTTCTTT,CSVEGLTGGAFF
TRBJ2-1,many,TRBV28,TRBD2,TGTGCCAGCCGTTTAAGTGAGCGGGAGTACAATGAGCAGTTCTTC,CASRLSEREYNEQFF
TRBJ2-1,many,TRBV11-3,.,TGTGCCAGCAGCTTTACGGACTACAATGAGCAGTTCTTC,CASSFTDYNEQFF
TRBJ1-4,many,TRBV5-1,.,TGCGCCAGCAGCTTGGCCTTGGCCGCGGGAGAAAAACTGTTTTTT,CASSLALAAGEKLFF
TRBJ2-1,few,TRBV9,.,TGTGCCAGCAGCGTAGCCCCTGTTCATGAGCAGTTCTTC,CASSVAPVHEQFF
TRBJ2-7,few,TRBV4-2,TRBD2,TGTGCCAGCAGCCAAGGACTAGCGGGAGACTCCCTACGCGAGCAGTACTTC,CASSQGLAGDSLREQYF
TRBJ1-3,few,TRBV4-2,.,TGTGCCAGCGCTCTTGGAAACACCATATATTTT,CASALGNTIYF
TRBJ2-7,many,TRBV20-1,TRBD1,TGCAGTGCTTGGACAGGGGGACGAACCCCGACCTACGAGCAGTACTTC,CSAWTGGRTPTYEQYF
TRBJ1-2,many,TRBV27,TRBD1,TGTGCCAGCAGTTTCATACAGGGGGCAAATGGCTACACCTTC,CASSFIQGANGYTF
TRBJ2-2,few,TRBV20-1,TRBD1,TGCAGTGCTAGAGATAGGACAGGTTACACCGGGGAGCTGTTTTTT,CSARDRTGYTGELFF
TRBJ2-3,.,TRBV28,.,TGTGCCAGCCATCCGGCGGGGGCGGGAGCGGCTGCAGATACGCAGTATTTT,CASHPAGAGAAADTQYF
TRBJ2-2,many,TRBV6-1,.,TGTGCCAGCAGGACCCTTGGTACCGGGGAGCTGTTTTTT,CASRTLGTGELFF
TRBJ2-1,many,TRBV6-5,.,TGTGCCAGCAGTTACCCCTCGTCTGAGCAGTTCTTC,CASSYPSSEQFF
TRBJ2-7,many,TRBV28,TRBD2,TGTGCCAGCAGTTCCAGACTAGCGGGAGACTACGAGCAGTACTTC,CASSSRLAGDYEQYF
TRBJ1-2,many,TRBV20-1,.,TGCAGTGCTAGCAGCTATTTATCTGGCTACACCTTC,CSASSYLSGYTF
TRBJ2-7,many,TRBV20-1,.,TGCAGTGCCAAGATAAAGCAGGGATCCCGCTCCTACGAGCAGTACTTC,CSAKIKQGSRSYEQYF
TRBJ2-4,few,TRBV3-1,.,TGTGCCAGCAGCCAGTCAGGTGGAAAAAACATTCAGTACTTC,CASSQSGGKNIQYF
TRBJ1-5,many,TRBV6-1,.,TGTGCCAGCAGACGGACAGTTGAGGGCAATCAGCCCCAGCATTTT,CASRRTVEGNQPQHF
TRBJ2-1,many,TRBV27,TRBD2,TGTGCCGGCAGTCCAAGAGCGGCTAGCGGGCTGAACCCCTACAATGAGCAGTTCTTC,CAGSPRAASGLNPYNEQFF
TRBJ2-1,few,TRBV4-3,.,TGCGCCAGCAGCCAGCAGTTATCCTACAATGAGCAGTTCTTC,CASSQQLSYNEQFF
TRBJ2-1,few,TRBV4-3,.,TGCGCCAGCAGCCAAGATCGTAAAGGGGCCAATGAGCAGTTCTTC,CASSQDRKGANEQFF
TRBJ1-4,many,TRBV12-3/TRBV12-4,.,TGTGCCAGCAGTTCGTGGGACGGTAAAACTAATGAAAAACTGTTTTTT,CASSSWDGKTNEKLFF
TRBJ1-4,many,TRBV20-1,.,TGCAGTGCCCAAGTGGGTTCTAATGAAAAACTGTTTTTT,CSAQVGSNEKLFF